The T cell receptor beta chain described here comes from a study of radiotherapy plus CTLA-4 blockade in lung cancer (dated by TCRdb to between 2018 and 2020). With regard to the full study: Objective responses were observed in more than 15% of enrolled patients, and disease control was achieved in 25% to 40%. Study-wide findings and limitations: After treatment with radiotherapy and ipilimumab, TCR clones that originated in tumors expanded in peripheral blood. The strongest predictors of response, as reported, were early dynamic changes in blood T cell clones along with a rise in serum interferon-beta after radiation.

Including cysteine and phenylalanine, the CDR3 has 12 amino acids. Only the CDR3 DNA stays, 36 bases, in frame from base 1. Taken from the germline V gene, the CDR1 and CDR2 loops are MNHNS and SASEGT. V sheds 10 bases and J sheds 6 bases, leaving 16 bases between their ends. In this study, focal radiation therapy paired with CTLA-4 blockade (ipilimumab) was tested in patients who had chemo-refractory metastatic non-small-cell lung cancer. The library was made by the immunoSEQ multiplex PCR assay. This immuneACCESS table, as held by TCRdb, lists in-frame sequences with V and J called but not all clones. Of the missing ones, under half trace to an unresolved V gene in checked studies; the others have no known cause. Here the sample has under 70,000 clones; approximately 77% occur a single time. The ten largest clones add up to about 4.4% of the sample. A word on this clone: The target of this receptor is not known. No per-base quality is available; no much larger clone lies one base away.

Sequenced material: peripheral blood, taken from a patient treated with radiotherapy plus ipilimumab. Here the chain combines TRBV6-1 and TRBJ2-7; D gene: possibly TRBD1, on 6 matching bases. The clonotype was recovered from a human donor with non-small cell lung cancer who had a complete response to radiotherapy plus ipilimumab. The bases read TGTGCCACTGTAGTAAGGGACACCGAGCAGTACTTC. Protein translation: CATVVRDTEQYF.